This T cell receptor (beta chain) was captured by sequencing in a study of cytomegalovirus exposure and HLA in healthy donors (dated by TCRdb to between 2016 and 2019). Broadly, across the study: According to a later analysis, one platform produced both the 110 or so validation repertoires and the 670 or so repertoires of the first cohort. The study was designed to test whether signatures of past pathogen exposure could be identified by cataloging public T cell receptors. In addition to the first cohort of roughly 700 subjects, a separate validation cohort of approximately 110 different subjects was used. To predict cytomegalovirus infection status, the study combined high-throughput TCR immunosequencing, statistical association of individual TCRs with disease status, and machine learning.

Donors formed part of the validation cohort, which comprised 120 subjects and was distinct from the first cohort of 690 or so subjects. The paper as a whole reports these results and caveats: A total of 150 to 200 TCR beta chains were listed by the study as associated with cytomegalovirus. A later analysis had no HLA typing for the validation cohort, so co-occurrence there was scored across all 110 or so repertoires. While some public TCRs were present in many individuals, most TCR sequences turned up only very rarely across donors. In vitro tests confirmed that a few of the cytomegalovirus-associated TCR beta chains recognize cytomegalovirus antigens. The authors suggested that the approach could potentially be extended to other disease states and immunological phenotypes. Subsequent analysis determined that TCRs grouped into clusters in the first cohort also showed a tendency toward co-occurrence across the approximately 110 validation repertoires, and approximately 94% of cluster scores exceeded 0. The classifier was reported to diagnose cytomegalovirus status with high specificity and sensitivity in both the original and validation cohorts.

A note on this clone: Its antigen specificity is not known. No base-level quality is on record; no much larger clone is a single base apart.

Receptor libraries were prepared by the immunoSEQ multiplex PCR assay. On the study's bioinformatics: A statistical classification framework was built to diagnose cytomegalovirus status from the catalog of TCR beta chain sequences. TCRdb stores this immuneACCESS table with in-frame sequences only. Part of the clones is absent; in the studies checked, under half of the shortfall reflects unresolved V genes, and no reason is known for the rest. The D gene and trimming were derived from the DNA, and the V and J assignments and clone size from that table. This sample comprises 170,000 or so clones, 80% to 85% of them detected only once. The ten largest clones capture 2.8% of the sample. The TCR originated in a woman aged 18-35 years in good health and CMV-seropositive. Sequencing was done on a sample of PBMCs.

The DNA reads as follows: TGTGCCAGCAGCGGTACAGGGAAGGGAAACACCATATATTTT. This yields the protein CASSGTGKGNTIYF. Rearrangement joined TRBV9 to TRBJ1-3, and possibly TRBD1, on 6 matching bases. Sequences SGDLS (CDR1) and YYNGEE (CDR2) are obtained from the germline V gene. V lost 3 bases and J lost 4 bases; the stretch between them is 11 bases long. The CDR3 holds 14 amino acids from the cysteine to the phenylalanine. Just the 42-base CDR3 DNA is kept, in frame starting at base 1.